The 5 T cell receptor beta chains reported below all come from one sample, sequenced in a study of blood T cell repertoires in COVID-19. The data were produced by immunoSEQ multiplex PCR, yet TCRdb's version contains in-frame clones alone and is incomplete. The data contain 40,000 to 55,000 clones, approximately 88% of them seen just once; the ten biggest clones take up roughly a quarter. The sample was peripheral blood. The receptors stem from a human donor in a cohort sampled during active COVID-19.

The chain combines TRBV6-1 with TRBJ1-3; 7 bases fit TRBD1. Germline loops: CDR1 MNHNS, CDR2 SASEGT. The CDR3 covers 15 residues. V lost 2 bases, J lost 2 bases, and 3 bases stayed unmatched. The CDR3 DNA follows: TGTGCCAGCAGTGAAATACAGGGGACTGGAAACACCATATATTTT. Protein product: CASSEIQGTGNTIYF.

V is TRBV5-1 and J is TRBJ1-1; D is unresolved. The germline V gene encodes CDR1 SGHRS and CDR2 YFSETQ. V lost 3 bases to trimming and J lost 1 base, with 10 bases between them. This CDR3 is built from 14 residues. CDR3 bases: TGCGCCAGCAGCTGGCAGACGGGGAACACTGAAGCTTTCTTT. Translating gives CASSWQTGNTEAFF.

This CDR3 reads CATSRGTGYGYTF. The CDR3, as DNA: TGTGCCACCAGCAGAGGAACGGGCTATGGCTACACCTTC. V and J are TRBV15 and TRBJ1-2; unclear D gene. The CDR3 runs to 13 residues. The germline V gene has CDR1 LNHNV and CDR2 YYDKDF (reference sequence). Trimming left V 1 base short and J 4 bases short, with 7 bases between.

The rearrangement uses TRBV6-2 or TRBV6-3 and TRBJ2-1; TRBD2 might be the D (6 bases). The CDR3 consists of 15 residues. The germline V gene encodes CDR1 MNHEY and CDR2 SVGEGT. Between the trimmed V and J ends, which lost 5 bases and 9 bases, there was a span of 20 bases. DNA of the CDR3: TGTGCCAGCAGTCTGGGGGTGACTAGTGGTAGTGAGCAGTTCTTC. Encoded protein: CASSLGVTSGSEQFF.

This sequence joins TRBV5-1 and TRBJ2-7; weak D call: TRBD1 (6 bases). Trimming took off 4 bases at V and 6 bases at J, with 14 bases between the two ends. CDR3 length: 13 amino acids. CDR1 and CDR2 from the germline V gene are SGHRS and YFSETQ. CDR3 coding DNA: TGCGCCAGCAGCGCGACAGGTTTTTCCGAGCAGTACGTC. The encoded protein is CASSATGFSEQYV.